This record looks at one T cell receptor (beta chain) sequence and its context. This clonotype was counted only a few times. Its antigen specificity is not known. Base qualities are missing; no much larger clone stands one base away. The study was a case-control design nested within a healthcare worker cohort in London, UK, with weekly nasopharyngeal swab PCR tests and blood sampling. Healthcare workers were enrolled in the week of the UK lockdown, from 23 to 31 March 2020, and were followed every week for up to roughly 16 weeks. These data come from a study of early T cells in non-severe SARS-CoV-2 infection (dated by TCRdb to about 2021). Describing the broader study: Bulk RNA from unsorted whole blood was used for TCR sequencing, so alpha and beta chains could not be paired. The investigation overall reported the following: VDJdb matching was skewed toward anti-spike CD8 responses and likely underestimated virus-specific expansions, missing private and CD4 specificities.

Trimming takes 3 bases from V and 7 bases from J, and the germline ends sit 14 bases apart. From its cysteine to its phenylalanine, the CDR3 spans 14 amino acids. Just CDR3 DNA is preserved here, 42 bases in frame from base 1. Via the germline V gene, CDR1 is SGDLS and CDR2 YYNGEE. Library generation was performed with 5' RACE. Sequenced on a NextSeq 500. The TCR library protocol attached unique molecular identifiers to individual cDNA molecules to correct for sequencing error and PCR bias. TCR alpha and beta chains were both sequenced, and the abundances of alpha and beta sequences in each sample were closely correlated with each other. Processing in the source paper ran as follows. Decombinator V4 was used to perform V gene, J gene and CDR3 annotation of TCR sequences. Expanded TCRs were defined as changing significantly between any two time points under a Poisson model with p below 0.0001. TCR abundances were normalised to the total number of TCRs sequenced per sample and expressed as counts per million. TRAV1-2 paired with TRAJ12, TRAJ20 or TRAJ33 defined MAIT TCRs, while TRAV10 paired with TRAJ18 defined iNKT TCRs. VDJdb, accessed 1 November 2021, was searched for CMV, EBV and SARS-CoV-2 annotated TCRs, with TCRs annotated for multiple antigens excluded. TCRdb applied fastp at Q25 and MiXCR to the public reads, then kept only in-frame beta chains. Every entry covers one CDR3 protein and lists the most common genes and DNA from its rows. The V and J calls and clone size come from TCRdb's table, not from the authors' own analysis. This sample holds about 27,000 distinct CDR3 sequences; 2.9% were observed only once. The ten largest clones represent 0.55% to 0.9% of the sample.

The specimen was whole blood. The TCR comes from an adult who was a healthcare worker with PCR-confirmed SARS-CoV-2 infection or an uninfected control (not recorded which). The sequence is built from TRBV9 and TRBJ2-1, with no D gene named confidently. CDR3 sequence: CASSGGPPVNEQFF. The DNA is TGTGCCAGCAGCGGTGGCCCTCCGGTTAATGAGCAGTTCTTC.